One sample yielded the 11 T cell receptor beta chains listed below, sequenced in a study of response to subunit inactivated influenza vaccine. TCRdb ran MiXCR on the RT-PCR reads and lists one entry per CDR3 protein. The table has around 470,000 distinct CDR3 sequences, under 8.5% seen once. The sample in question was PBMCs from blood, obtained about 24 months after vaccination. Receptor source: a man between 50 and 69 years old who received an inactivated influenza vaccine.

This clonotype was counted between two and nine times. The gene calls are TRBV12-3 or TRBV12-4 and TRBJ1-5; no clear D gene. V lost 5 bases to trimming and J lost 2 bases, with 13 bases between them. The CDR3 spans 15 residues. The CDR3 sequence: CASSPLDVGNQPQHF. The CDR3 region has the DNA TGTGCCAGCAGTCCACTCGACGTTGGCAATCAGCCCCAGCATTTT.

This clonotype was counted between two and nine times. The CDR3 sequence is CASSKRDRGPEGETQYF. The CDR3 DNA sequence: TGTGCCAGCAGCAAAAGGGACAGGGGCCCAGAGGGAGAGACCCAGTACTTC. The chain links TRBV21-1 to TRBJ2-5; TRBD1 is the table's D call and was not checked against the DNA. TRBV21-1 is noted as a pseudogene. The CDR3 covers 17 residues.

This clonotype was recorded a few times. The V gene is TRBV7-2, the J gene TRBJ1-3; D perhaps matches TRBD1 (5 bases). The CDR3 is made up of 14 amino acids. Germline V gives CDR1 SGHTA, CDR2 FQGNSA. With 0 bases removed from V and 5 bases from J, the gap between germline ends came to 8 bases. CDR3 DNA: TGTGCCAGCAGCTTAGCGGGACCTCGAAACACCATATATTTT. Translated, it gives CASSLAGPRNTIYF.

The chain has TRBV10-3 and TRBJ2-1; 11 bases are shared with TRBD2. Germline CDR1 and CDR2: ENHRY and SYGVKD. Trimming at V came to 7 bases and at J to 7 bases, leaving 3 bases not matched to a gene. This CDR3 region has 13 residues. For the CDR3, the DNA is TGTGCCATCACGGGACTAGCGGCTAATGAGCAGTTCTTC. It yields the protein CAITGLAANEQFF.

CDR3 coding DNA: TGTGCCAGCAGTTACCAAGGACAGAATAATGAAAAACTGTTTTTT. It specifies CASSYQGQNNEKLFF. The chain combines TRBV6-5 with TRBJ1-4; possibly TRBD1 for D (6 bases). The CDR3 spans 15 residues. The V gene's germline CDR1 is MNHEY and CDR2 SVGAGI. The germline V and J ends were trimmed by 2 bases and 4 bases, with 11 bases remaining between them.

In its sample, this clonotype was seen many times. This rearrangement joins TRBV3-1 to TRBJ1-6; 11 positions match TRBD1. Per germline, CDR1 LGHDT and CDR2 YNNKEL (reference sequence). The CDR3 loop spans 15 amino acids. J lost 8 bases, V lost 3 bases, and 3 bases had no gene match. In nucleotides, the CDR3 is TGTGCCAGCAGCCACTGGACAGGGGGCGATTCACCCCTCCACTTT. Translated: CASSHWTGGDSPLHF.

This clonotype was detected ten times or more. The rearrangement joins TRBV6-2 or TRBV6-3 to TRBJ2-5, with a possible D match to TRBD1 (6 bases). CDR1 is MNHEY, CDR2 SVGEGT, per germline. Trimming left V 7 bases short and J 1 base short, with 13 bases between. This CDR3 comprises 14 residues. CDR3: CASTKGTIQETQYF. In nucleotides, the CDR3 is TGTGCCAGCACCAAAGGGACAATCCAAGAGACCCAGTACTTC.

This clonotype appeared many times. The chain combines TRBV24-1 with TRBJ1-1, with TRBD1 as a possible D gene (6 bases). This CDR3 is built from 13 residues. With 4 bases removed from V and 8 bases from J, the gap between germline ends came to 13 bases. The V gene's germline CDR1 is KGHDR and CDR2 SFDVKD. CDR3 nucleotide sequence: TGTGCCACCAGTGAACGGGGGCGATCGGAAGCTTTCTTT. It yields the protein CATSERGRSEAFF.

This clonotype was detected many times. This chain joins TRBV3-1 and TRBJ2-1; the match to TRBD2 covers 13 bases. Germline V gene lookup returns CDR1 LGHDT and CDR2 YNNKEL (reference sequence). This CDR3 has 15 amino acids. With 3 bases clipped from V and 6 bases from J, the junction kept 2 bases outside the gene matches. The DNA of the CDR3 is TGTGCCAGCAGCCAGGGACTAGCGGGACGCAATGAGCAGTTCTTC. Its translation: CASSQGLAGRNEQFF.

The chain is built from TRBV18 and TRBJ1-1; D might be TRBD1 (5 bases). This CDR3 is 13 amino acids long. Trimming pared 4 bases from V and 5 bases from J, leaving 11 bases between. CDR1 is KGHSH, CDR2 LQKENI, per germline. The CDR3 sequence is CASSLRGRTEAFF. As DNA, the CDR3 is TGTGCCAGCTCACTTAGGGGTAGGACTGAAGCTTTCTTT. Supplemented by reference TRBV18 and TRBJ1-1, the full variable domain reads NAGVMQNPRHLVRRRGQEARLRCSPMKGHSHVYWYRQLPEEGLKFMVYLQKENIIDESGMPKERFSAEFPKEGPSILRIQQVVRGDSAAYFCASSLRGRTEAFFGQGTRLTVV.

This clonotype was observed at least ten times. The chain joins TRBV20-1 to TRBJ2-1, with 10 bases identical to TRBD2. Germline V gene sequence: CDR1 DFQATT, CDR2 SNEGSKA (reference sequence). With V trimmed by 0 bases and J by 3 bases, 8 bases remained unmatched. CDR3 length: 17 amino acids. The CDR3 sequence: CSARDLGLAEHYNEQFF. The CDR3 nucleotides read TGCAGTGCTAGAGATCTCGGACTAGCGGAACACTACAATGAGCAGTTCTTC.